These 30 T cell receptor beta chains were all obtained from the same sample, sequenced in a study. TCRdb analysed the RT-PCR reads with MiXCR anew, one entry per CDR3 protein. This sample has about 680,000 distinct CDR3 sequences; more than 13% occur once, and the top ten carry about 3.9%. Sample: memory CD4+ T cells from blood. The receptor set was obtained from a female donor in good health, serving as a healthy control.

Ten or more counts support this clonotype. CDR3 nucleotide sequence: TGTGCCAGCAGCTTGCGCGGGGCGAGGGAGACCCAGTACTTC. This codes for CASSLRGARETQYF. The chain carries TRBV5-5 and TRBJ2-5; weak D call: TRBD2 (6 bases). CDR1 and CDR2 (germline): SGHKS, YYEKEE (reference sequence). The length of the CDR3 is 14 residues. The V end was cut by 1 base, the J end by 5 bases, with 12 bases between.

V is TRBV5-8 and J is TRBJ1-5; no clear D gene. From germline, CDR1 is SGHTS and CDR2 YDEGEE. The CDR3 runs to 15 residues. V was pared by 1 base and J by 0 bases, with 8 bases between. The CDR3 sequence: CASSLLGNSNQPQHF. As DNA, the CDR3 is TGTGCCAGCAGCTTGCTCGGTAATAGCAATCAGCCCCAGCATTTT.

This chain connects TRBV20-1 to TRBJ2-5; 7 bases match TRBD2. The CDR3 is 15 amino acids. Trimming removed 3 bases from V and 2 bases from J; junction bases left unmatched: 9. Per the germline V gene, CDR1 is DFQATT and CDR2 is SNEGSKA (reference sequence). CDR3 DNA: TGCAGTGCTAGGAATCCCGGGACTACTCAAGAGACCCAGTACTTC. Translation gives CSARNPGTTQETQYF.

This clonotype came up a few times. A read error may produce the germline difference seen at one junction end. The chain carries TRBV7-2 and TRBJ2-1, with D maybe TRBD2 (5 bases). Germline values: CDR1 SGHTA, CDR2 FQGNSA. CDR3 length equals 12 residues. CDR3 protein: CASTLTRVEQFF. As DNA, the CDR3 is TGTGCCAGCACCTTAACTAGAGTTGAGCAGTTCTTC.

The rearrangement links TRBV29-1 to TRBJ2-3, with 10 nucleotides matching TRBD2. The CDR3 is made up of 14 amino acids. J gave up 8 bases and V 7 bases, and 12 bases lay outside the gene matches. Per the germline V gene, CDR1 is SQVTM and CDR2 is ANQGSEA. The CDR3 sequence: CSARTSGRYGTQYF. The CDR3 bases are TGCAGCGCTAGGACTAGCGGCCGGTACGGTACGCAGTATTTT.

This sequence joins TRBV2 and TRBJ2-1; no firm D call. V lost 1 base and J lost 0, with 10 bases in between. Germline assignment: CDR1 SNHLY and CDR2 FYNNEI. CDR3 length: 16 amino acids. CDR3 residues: CASSEGSPSSYNEQFF. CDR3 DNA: TGTGCCAGCAGTGAAGGCAGTCCGAGCTCCTACAATGAGCAGTTCTTC.

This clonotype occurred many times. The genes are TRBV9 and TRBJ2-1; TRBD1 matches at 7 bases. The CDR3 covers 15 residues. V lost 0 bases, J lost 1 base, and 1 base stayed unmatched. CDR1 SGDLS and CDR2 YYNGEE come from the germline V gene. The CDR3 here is CASSVDRGSYNEQFF. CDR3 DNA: TGTGCCAGCAGCGTAGACAGGGGATCCTACAATGAGCAGTTCTTC.

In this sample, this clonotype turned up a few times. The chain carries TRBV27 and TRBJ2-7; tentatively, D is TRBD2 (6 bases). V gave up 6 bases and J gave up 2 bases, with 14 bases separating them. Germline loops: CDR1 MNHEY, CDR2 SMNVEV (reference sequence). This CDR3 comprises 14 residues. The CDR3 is CASRSSWTTYEQYF. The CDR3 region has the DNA TGTGCCAGCAGATCCTCCTGGACTACCTACGAGCAGTACTTC.

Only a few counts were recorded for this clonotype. As DNA, the CDR3 is TGTGCCAGCAGACCGCTTTTGGGACAGGCAGCCGACTCTGGGGCCAACGTCCTGACTTTC. It codes for CASRPLLGQAADSGANVLTF. The rearrangement joins TRBV28 to TRBJ2-6; 8 bases are shared with TRBD1. This CDR3 contains 20 residues. V trimming: 6 bases; J trimming: 0 bases; junction bases outside the gene matches: 16. Germline CDR1 reads MDHEN; CDR2 reads SYDVKM.

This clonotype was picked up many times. The CDR3 region has the DNA TGTGCCAGCAGTCCGGGACAGTATAATTCACCCCTCCACTTT. Translating gives CASSPGQYNSPLHF. The chain employs TRBV12-3 or TRBV12-4 and TRBJ1-6, with 7 bases aligning to TRBD1. The CDR3 has 14 residues. The V gene end was trimmed by 5 bases and the J gene end by 4 bases; junction bases not matched to a gene: 2.

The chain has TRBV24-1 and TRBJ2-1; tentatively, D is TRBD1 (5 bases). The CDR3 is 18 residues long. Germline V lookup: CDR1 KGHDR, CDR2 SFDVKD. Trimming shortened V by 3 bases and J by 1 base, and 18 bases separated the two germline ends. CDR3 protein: CATSDGFGRAGSYNEQFF. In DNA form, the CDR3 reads TGTGCCACCAGTGATGGGTTCGGCAGGGCCGGTTCCTACAATGAGCAGTTCTTC.

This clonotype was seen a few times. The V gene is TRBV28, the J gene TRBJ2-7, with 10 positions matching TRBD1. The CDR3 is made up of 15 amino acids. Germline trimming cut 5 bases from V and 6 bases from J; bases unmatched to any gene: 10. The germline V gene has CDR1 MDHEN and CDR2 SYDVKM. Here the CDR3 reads CASSPRGQGNVEQYF. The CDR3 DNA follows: TGTGCCAGCAGTCCACGGGGACAGGGGAATGTCGAGCAGTACTTC.

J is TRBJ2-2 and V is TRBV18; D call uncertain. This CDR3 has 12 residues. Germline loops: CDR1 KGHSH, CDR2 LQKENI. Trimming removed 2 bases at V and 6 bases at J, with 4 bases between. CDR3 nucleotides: TGTGCCAGCTCACCAAAGTCCGGGGAGCTGTTTTTT. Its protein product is CASSPKSGELFF.

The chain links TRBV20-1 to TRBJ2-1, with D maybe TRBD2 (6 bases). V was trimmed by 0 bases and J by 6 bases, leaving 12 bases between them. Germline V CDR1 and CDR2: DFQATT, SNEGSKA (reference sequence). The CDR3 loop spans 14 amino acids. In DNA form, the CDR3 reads TGCAGTGCTAGAGATCCCAGGAGGGCCAATGAGCAGTTCTTC. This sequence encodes CSARDPRRANEQFF.

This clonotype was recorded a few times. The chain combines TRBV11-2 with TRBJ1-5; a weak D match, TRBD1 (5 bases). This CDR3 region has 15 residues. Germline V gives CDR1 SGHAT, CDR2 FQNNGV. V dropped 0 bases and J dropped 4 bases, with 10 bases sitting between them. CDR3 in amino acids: CASSLDLTVNQPQHF. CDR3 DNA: TGTGCCAGCAGCTTAGATCTGACAGTTAATCAGCCCCAGCATTTT.

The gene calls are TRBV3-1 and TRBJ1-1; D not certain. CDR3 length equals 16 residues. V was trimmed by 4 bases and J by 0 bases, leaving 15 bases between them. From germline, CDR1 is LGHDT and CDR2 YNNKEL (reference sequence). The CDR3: CASSRGSMSMNTEAFF. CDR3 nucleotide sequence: TGTGCCAGCAGCCGAGGGTCGATGAGCATGAACACTGAAGCTTTCTTT.

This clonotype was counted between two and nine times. Here the CDR3 DNA reads TGTGCCAGCTCACCACCGTACGGGGACGGGGATGAGCAGTTCTTC. Its translation: CASSPPYGDGDEQFF. The chain recombines TRBV18 with TRBJ2-1; D might be TRBD1 or TRBD2, each matching 5 bases. Germline values: CDR1 KGHSH, CDR2 LQKENI. The V gene lost 0 bases and the J gene lost 8 bases, with 14 bases spanning the gap. The CDR3 extends over 15 amino acids.

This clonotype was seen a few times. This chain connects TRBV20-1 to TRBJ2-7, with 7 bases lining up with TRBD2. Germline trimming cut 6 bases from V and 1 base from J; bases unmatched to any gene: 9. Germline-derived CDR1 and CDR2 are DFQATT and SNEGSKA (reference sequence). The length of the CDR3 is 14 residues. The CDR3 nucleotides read TGCAGTGCCCGAAAGCGGGACCAATCCTACGAGCAGTACTTC. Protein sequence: CSARKRDQSYEQYF.

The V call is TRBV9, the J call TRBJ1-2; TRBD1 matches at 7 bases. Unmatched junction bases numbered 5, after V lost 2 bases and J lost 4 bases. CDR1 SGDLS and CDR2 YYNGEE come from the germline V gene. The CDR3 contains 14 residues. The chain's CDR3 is CASSVRDSSYGYTF. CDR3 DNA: TGTGCCAGCAGCGTGAGGGACAGCAGCTATGGCTACACCTTC.

The CDR3 bases are TGTGCCAGCAGGGGGGACCCCCGGGGGAATGAGCAGTTCTTC. The encoded protein is CASRGDPRGNEQFF. The rearrangement uses TRBV12-3 or TRBV12-4 and TRBJ2-1, with a tentative D call TRBD2 (6 bases). This CDR3 has 14 amino acids. Trimming shortened V by 6 bases and J by 7 bases, and 16 bases separated the two germline ends.

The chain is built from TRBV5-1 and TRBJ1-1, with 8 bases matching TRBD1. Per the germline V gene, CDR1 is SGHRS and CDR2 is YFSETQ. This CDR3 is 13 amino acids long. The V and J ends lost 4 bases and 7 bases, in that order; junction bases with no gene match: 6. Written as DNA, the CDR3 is TGCGCCAGCAGCCTTCAGGGGGCGGGTGAAGCTTTCTTT. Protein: CASSLQGAGEAFF.

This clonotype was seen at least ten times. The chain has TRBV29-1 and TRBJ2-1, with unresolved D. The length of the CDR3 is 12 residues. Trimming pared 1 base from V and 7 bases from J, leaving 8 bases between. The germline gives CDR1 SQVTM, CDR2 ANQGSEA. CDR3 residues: CSVEVLRNEQFF. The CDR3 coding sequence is TGCAGCGTTGAAGTGCTAAGGAATGAGCAGTTCTTC.

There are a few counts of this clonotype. CDR3 sequence: CSVESGADTQYF. CDR3 nucleotides: TGCAGCGTTGAATCAGGCGCAGATACGCAGTATTTT. J is TRBJ2-3 and V is TRBV29-1; D unclear. The length of the CDR3 is 12 residues. Germline V gene lookup returns CDR1 SQVTM and CDR2 ANQGSEA. Trimming cost V 2 bases and J 4 bases, with 7 bases left between them.

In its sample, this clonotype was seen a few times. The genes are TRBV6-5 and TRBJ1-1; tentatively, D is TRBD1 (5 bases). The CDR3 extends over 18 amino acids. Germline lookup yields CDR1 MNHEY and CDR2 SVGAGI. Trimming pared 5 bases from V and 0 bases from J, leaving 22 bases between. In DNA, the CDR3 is TGTGCCAGCAGTCGCCGATCACGGGGACTGAAAATGAACACTGAAGCTTTCTTT. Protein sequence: CASSRRSRGLKMNTEAFF.

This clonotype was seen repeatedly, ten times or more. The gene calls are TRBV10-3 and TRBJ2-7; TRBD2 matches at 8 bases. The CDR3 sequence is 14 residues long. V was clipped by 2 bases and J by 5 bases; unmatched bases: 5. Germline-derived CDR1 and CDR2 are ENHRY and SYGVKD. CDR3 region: CAISEVSGADEQYF. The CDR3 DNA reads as TGTGCCATCAGTGAGGTTAGCGGGGCGGACGAGCAGTACTTC.

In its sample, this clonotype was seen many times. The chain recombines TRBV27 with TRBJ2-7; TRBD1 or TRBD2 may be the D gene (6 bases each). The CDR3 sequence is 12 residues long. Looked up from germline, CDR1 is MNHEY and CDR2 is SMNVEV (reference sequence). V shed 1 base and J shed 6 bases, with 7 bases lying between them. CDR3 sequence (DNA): TGTGCCAGCAGTTTATGGGGGGCCGAGCAGTACTTC. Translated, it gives CASSLWGAEQYF.

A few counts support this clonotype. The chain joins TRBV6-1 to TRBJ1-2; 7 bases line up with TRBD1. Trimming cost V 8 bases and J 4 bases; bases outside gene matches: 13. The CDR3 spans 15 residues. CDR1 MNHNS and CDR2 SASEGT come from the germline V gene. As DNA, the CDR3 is TGTGCCAGCTCCCTACAGGGGAGGTCGGTCTATGGCTACACCTTC. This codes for CASSLQGRSVYGYTF.

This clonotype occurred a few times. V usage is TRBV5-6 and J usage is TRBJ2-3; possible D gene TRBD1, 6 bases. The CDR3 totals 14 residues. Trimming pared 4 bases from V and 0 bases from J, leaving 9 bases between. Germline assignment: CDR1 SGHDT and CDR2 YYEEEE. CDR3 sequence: CASSTGSSTDTQYF. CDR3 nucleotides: TGTGCCAGCAGCACAGGGTCCAGCACAGATACGCAGTATTTT.

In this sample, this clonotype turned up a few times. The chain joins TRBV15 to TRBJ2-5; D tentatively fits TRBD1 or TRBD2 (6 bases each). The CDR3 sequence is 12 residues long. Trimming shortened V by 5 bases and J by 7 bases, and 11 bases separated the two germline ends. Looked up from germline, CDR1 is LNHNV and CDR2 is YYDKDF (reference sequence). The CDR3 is CATSPGEVTQYF. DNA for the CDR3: TGTGCCACCAGCCCAGGGGAGGTGACCCAGTACTTC.

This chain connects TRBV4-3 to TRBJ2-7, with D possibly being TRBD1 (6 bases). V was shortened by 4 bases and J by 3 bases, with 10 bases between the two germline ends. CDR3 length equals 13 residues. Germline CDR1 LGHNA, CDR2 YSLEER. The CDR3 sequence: CASSRTAFYEQYF. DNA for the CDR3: TGCGCCAGCAGCCGGACAGCATTCTACGAGCAGTACTTC.